This TCR beta chain came from a study of CD8+ T cells in alopecia areata. Reverse transcription of extracted RNA yielded cDNA, which provided the sequencing template. Some clones are missing from TCRdb's copy, which holds only in-frame ones; the method was immunoSEQ multiplex PCR. The sample holds about 170,000 clones; roughly 60% are singletons and the top ten take 16%. Sample treatment: oral pan-JAK inhibitor, 5-10 mg twice daily. The V end was cut by 6 bases, the J end by 2 bases, with 18 bases between. The CDR3 has 15 residues. Per germline, CDR1 SQVTM and CDR2 ANQGSEA. The TCR was taken from a human donor with alopecia areata. The sequencing here drew on CD4+ T cells sorted from blood, taken between weeks 55 and 70, from a patient treated with tofacitinib. The chain combines TRBV29-1 with TRBJ2-3; D possibly matches TRBD1 or TRBD2 (5 bases each). The CDR3 coding sequence is TGCAGCGTGGCCCGGGACCGCCGCGCCACAGATACGCAGTATTTT. This translates into CSVARDRRATDTQYF.